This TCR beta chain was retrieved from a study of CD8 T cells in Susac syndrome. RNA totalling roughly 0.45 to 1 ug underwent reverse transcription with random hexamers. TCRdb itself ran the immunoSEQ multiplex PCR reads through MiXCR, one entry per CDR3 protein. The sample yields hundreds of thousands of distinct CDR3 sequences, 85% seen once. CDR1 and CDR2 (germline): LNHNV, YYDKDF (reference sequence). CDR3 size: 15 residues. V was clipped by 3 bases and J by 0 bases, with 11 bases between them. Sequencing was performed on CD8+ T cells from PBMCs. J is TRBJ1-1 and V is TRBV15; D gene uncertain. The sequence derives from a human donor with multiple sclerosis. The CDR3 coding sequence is TGTGCCACCAGCAGTCGGCGGAACATGAACACTGAAGCTTTCTTT. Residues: CATSSRRNMNTEAFF.